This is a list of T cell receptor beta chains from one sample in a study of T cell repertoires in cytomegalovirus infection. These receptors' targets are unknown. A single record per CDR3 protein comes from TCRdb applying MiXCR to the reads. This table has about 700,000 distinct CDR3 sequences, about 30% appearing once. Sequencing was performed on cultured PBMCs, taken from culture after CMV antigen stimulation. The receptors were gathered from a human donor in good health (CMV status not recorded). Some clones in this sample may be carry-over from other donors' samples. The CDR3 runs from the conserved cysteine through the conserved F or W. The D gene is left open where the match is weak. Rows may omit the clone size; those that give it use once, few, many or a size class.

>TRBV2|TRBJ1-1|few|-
TGTGCCAGCACAGCGTCCTTCTTAGCTGAAGCTTTCTTT
CASTASFLAEAFF
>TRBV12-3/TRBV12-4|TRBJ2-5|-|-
TGTGCCAGCAGCGACAGCTATCGGGAGACCCAGTACTTC
CASSDSYRETQYF
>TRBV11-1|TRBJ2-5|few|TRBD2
TGTGCCAGCAGCCTGACTAGCGGGGTCTACCAAGAGACCCAGTACTTC
CASSLTSGVYQETQYF
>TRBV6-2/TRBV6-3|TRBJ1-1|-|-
TGTGCCAGCAGTTACTCCCATATAGGAGCTTTCTTT
CASSYSHIGAFF
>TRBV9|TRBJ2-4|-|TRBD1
TGTGCCAGCAGCGCGACAGGGAAGATTGGTCACATTCAGTACTTC
CASSATGKIGHIQYF
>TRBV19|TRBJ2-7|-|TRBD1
TGTGCCAGTAGAGACAGGGGGCATGCGTACGAGCAGTACTTC
CASRDRGHAYEQYF
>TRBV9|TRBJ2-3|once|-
TGTGCCAGCAGCGTAGAATGGGGAAAAACAGATACGCAGTATTTT
CASSVEWGKTDTQYF
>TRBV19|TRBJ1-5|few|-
TGTGCCAGTAGTACTGCCCCCAGGGGCCTCAATCAGCCCCAGCATTTT
CASSTAPRGLNQPQHF
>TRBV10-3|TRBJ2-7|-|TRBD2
TGTGCCATCTGGCAGGGGACTAGCGGGGACGAGCAGTACTTC
CAIWQGTSGDEQYF
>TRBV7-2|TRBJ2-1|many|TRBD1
TGTGCCAGCAGCTTATACAGGGGGCGCCCCGATGAGCAGTTCTTC
CASSLYRGRPDEQFF
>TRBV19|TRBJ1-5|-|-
TGTGCCAGTATGGAGAGCAGGGACCAGCCCCAGCATTTT
CASMESRDQPQHF
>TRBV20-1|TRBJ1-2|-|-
TGCAGTGCTAGAGCCCCGGGACGGGCCTATGGCTACACCTTC
CSARAPGRAYGYTF
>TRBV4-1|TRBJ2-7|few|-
TGCGCCAGCAGCCAAGTCTTGGGGGAAGCCTACGAGCAGTACTTC
CASSQVLGEAYEQYF
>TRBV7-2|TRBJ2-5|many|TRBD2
TGTGCCAGCAGCCTACGGACTAGCGGGACGGAGACCCAGTACTTC
CASSLRTSGTETQYF
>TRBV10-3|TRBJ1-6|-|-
TGTGCCACAACCTTGAGGACACAAGATAATTCACCCCTCCACTTT
CATTLRTQDNSPLHF
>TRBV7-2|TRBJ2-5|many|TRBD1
TGTGCCAGCAGTCTGGACAGGCAAGGGGCGGAGACCCAGTACTTC
CASSLDRQGAETQYF
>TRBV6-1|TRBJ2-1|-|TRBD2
TGTGCCAGCAGTCAACTGTGGGGGAGGGCCTTAAACAATGAGCAGTTCTTC
CASSQLWGRALNNEQFF
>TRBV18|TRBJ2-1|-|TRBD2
TGTGCCAGCTCCCCTCCTACTAGCGGTGGGCGGAATGAGCAGTTCTTC
CASSPPTSGGRNEQFF
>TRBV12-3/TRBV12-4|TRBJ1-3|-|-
TGTGCCAGCAGGCTGGGGGGTAGCTCTGGAAACACCATATATTTT
CASRLGGSSGNTIYF
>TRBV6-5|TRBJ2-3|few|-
TGTGCCAGCGGATATCCCGGGGGAGCAGATACGCAGTATTTT
CASGYPGGADTQYF
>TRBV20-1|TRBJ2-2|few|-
TGCAGTGCTAGAGTAGGCATGGGTCGGGGGAGGAACACCGGGGAGCTGTTTTTT
CSARVGMGRGRNTGELFF
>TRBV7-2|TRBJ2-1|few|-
TGTGCCAGCAGCCTTGCCCGGGGTAGCGGATACAATGAGCAGTTCTTC
CASSLARGSGYNEQFF
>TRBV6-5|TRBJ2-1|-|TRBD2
TGTGCCAGCAGTTACTTCGGCGGGGGCAATGAGCAGTTCTTC
CASSYFGGGNEQFF
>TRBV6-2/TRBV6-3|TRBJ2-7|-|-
TGTGCCAGCAGTCGACTATACTCCTACGAGCAGTACTTC
CASSRLYSYEQYF
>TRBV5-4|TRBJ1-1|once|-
TGTGCCAGCAGCCCTCAGGCGCGCCAGAGGAACACTGAAGCTTTCTTT
CASSPQARQRNTEAFF
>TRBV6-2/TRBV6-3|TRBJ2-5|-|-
TGTGCCAGCAGCCAGGGTCAGCAGGCCCTGGGGAGGGAGACCCAGTACTTC
CASSQGQQALGRETQYF
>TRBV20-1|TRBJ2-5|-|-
TGCAGTGCTCTTACAGATAACCAAGAGACCCAGTACTTC
CSALTDNQETQYF
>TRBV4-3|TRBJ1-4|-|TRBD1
TGCGCCAGCAGCCAAGAGACAGGGAGTCGCGAAAAACTGTTTTTT
CASSQETGSREKLFF
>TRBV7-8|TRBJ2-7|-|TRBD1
TGTGCCAGCAGCTACACAGGGGGCGGTTACGAGCAGTACTTC
CASSYTGGGYEQYF
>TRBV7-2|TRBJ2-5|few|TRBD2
TGTGCCAGCAGCTTGGCCAAGCGGGGGGGAGAGACCCAGTACTTC
CASSLAKRGGETQYF
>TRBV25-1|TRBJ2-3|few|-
TGTGCCAGCAGGTCCGATAGAGGGGACAGCACAGATACGCAGTATTTT
CASRSDRGDSTDTQYF
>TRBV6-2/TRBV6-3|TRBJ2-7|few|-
TGTGCCAGCAGTTACTCTTCGGACAGCACCTACGAGCAGTACTTC
CASSYSSDSTYEQYF
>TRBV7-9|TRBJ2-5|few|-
TGTGCCAGCAGCTTAACCCCAGGGACTTTTCAAGAGACCCAGTACTTC
CASSLTPGTFQETQYF
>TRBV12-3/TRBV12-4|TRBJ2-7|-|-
TGTGCCAGCAGCCTGGGCCCGTGGGAGCAGTACTTC
CASSLGPWEQYF
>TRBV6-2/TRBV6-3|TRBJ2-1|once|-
TGTGCCAGCAGTTATTTGGCCACCCCAGGCGATGAGCAGTTCTTC
CASSYLATPGDEQFF
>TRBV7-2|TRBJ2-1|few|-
TGTGCCAGCAGCTTCGGCGGGGCTGTCTACAATGAGCAGTTCTTC
CASSFGGAVYNEQFF
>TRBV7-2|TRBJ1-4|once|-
TGTGCCAGCAGCTCCCGGGCCGCGGCTAATGAAAAACTGTTTTTT
CASSSRAAANEKLFF
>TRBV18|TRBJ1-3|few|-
TGTGCCAGCTCACAGGACGCTAACTCTGGAAACACCATATATTTT
CASSQDANSGNTIYF
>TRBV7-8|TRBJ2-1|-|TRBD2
TGTGCCAGCACCTTTCTTTTGCTAGCGGGGGATGAGCAGTTCTTC
CASTFLLLAGDEQFF
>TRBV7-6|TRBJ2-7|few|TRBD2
TGTGCCAGCAGCTCTGCTAGCGGGGGGCCCTACGAGCAGTACTTC
CASSSASGGPYEQYF
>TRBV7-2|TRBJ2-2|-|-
TGTGCCAGCAGCTCCCGCGTTCCTAGCTTCAGGGAGCTGTTTTTT
CASSSRVPSFRELFF
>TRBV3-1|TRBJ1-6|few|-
TGTGCCAGCAGCTACGCGCGGGGGGGGATATTGAATTCACCCCTCCACTTT
CASSYARGGILNSPLHF